This T cell receptor beta chain was found in a study of cytomegalovirus exposure and HLA in healthy donors. Study context: Of the donors genotyped, several hundred in all, 81% fell in the Caucasian-associated ancestry cluster.

Study-wide findings and caveats: It was only CMV serostatus that was available as immune exposure information. Fewer N-insertions than the roughly 630-donor mean were reportedly shown by an Asian-associated ancestry cluster in a later analysis.

Trimming cost V 6 bases and J 1 base; bases outside gene matches: 3. Germline values: CDR1 SGHTA, CDR2 FQGNSA. The CDR3 extends over 14 amino acids. PCR amplification relied on 60 Vbeta primers (plus 13 Jbeta primers). Sequencing was performed with immunoSEQ multiplex PCR; in TCRdb, only in-frame clones are kept and a portion is missing. The sample data list about 92,000 clones. To note about this clone: The antigen is undetermined.

Sequences were obtained from PBMCs. The chain uses TRBV7-2 and TRBJ2-7; 10 bases align to TRBD2. This clonotype was obtained from a man between 45 and 60 years old in good health and CMV-seropositive. CDR3 residues: CASSPSGSSYEQYV. The CDR3 DNA is TGTGCCAGCAGTCCTAGCGGGAGTTCCTACGAGCAGTACGTC.